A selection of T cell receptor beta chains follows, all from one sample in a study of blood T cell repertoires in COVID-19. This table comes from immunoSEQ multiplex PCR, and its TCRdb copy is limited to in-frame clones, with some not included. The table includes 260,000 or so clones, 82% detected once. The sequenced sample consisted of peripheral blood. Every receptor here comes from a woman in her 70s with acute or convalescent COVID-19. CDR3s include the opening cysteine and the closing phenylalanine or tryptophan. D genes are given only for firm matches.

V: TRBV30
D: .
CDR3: CAWSLQGMFLHF

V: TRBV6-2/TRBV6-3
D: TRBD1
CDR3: CASSYLGTGSFHQPQHF

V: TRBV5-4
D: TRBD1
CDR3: CASSLLGQGKDEAFF

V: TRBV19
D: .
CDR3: CASSIRREGEAFF

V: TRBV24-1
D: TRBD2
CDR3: CATSEVSGGRNEQFF

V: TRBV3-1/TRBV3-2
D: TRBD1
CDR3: CASSQGQGVMNTEAFF

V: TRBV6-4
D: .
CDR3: CASGASSNQPQHF

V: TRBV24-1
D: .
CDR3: CATGPGGSYNEQFF

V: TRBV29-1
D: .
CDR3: CSVERGNEQYF

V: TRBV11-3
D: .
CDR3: CASSPSLGELFF

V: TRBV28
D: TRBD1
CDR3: CASRTGANEKLFF

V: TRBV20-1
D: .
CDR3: CSASGSQRTNTYEQYF

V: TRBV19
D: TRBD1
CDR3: CASSIPGQGGEQYF

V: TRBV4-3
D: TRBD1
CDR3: CASSQDRVSSYNSPLHF

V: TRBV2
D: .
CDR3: CASSETANKNIQYF

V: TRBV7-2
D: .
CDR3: CACNFLGANVLTF

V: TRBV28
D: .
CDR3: CASSTRTADNEKLFF

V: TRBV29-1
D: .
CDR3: CSAGNEGNSPLHF

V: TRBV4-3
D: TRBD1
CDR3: CASSQDPGQGYQPQHF

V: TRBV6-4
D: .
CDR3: CASSLTGNTEAFF

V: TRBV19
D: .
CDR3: CASTLRARF

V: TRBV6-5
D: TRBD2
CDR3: CASSLTLADYNEQFF

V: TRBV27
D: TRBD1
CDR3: CASSPPGTAGTYGYTF

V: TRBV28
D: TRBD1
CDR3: CASRLGTGEASGNTIYF

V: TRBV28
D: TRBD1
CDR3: CASRRTGGTDTQYF

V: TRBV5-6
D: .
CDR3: CASSLGGAANEKLFF

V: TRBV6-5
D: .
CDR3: CATSAGDYGYTF

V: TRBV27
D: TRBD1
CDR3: CASSTRQGDNTEAFF

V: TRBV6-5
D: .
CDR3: CASSTSHRNEKLFF

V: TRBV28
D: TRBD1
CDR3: CASSSAGTDYSNQPQHF

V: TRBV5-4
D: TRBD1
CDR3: CASSYGTENIQYF

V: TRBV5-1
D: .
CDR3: CASSVDRSNQPQHF

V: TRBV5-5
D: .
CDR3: CASSVEGAKNIQYF

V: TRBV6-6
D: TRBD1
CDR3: CASTRTGVNEKLFF

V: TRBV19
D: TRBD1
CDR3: CASSVTGGYGYTF

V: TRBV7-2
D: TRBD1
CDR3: CASSLGQGVSQPQHF

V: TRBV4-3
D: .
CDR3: CASSQDQWGEATEAFF

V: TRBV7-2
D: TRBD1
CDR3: CASSWTGYQAVTQYF

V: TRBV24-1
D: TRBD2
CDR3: CATSASQRGGRETQYF

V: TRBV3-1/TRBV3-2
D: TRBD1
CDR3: CASSPGDREYVNTEAFF

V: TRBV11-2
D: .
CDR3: CASSWARGNTGELFF

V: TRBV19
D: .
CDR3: CASRTSRLNEQFF